The clone carrying this T cell receptor (beta chain) was counted only a few times. Its antigen is unknown. The V end was cut by 6 bases, the J end by 7 bases, with 18 bases between. This CDR3 has 14 amino acids. Donation came from healthy Caucasian individuals in Russia who were aged roughly 6 to 95. These data come from a study of blood T cells in healthy people across ages. Study findings and constraints: Per million T cells, TCR beta diversity dropped about linearly as age rose.

Together with a sample-barcoded 5' primer, a J-beta primer mix was included in a second PCR lasting roughly 6 to 12 cycles. TCRdb used MiXCR to reprocess the 5' RACE reads, holding one entry per CDR3 protein. The table records about 2 million distinct CDR3 sequences, about 50% of them present only once. The chain is built from TRBV12-3 or TRBV12-4 and TRBJ2-5; no clear D gene. The specimen was blood. The receptor was derived from a woman aged 40 to 50 in good health. The CDR3 DNA is TGTGCCAGCAGCCCTTCGAAAGCTGCCGGGACCCAGTACTTC. Translated: CASSPSKAAGTQYF.